Reported below is one TCR beta chain. Sequencing used immunoSEQ multiplex PCR; TCRdb keeps in-frame clones, though not all of them. The sample lists 2 million to 3 million clones, 90% to 95% occurring once. This sample is part of a study of shared clonotypes between healthy human individuals. The CDR3 is 14 residues long. Trimming shortened V by 2 bases and J by 6 bases, and 11 bases separated the two germline ends. CDR1 and CDR2 from the germline V gene are MNHEY and SVGAGI. The rearrangement joins TRBV6-5 to TRBJ2-1; D not resolved. The receptor was isolated from a man between 18 and 29 years old in good health. Sequences were obtained from naive CD4+ T cells sorted from blood. Subset defined: CD45RA+ positively selected. This CDR3 reads CASSYPNARNEQFF. In DNA, the CDR3 is TGTGCCAGCAGTTACCCCAATGCCCGCAATGAGCAGTTCTTC.